This TCR beta chain came from a study of blood T cell repertoires in COVID-19 (dated by TCRdb to about 2020). About the full investigation: The collaborator samples originated in the United States, Italy and Spain and spanned the acute and convalescent phases of COVID-19. The prospective study material was composed of cDNA or gDNA derived from T cells, B-cell-depleted T cells, or PBMCs. Subjects who had been exposed to COVID-19, were actively infected with it, or had recovered from it provided the deeply sampled blood TCRbeta repertoires that made up the dataset. The repertoires were released in a freely available public database meant as a resource for research on the immune response to SARS-CoV-2. The samples were drawn from the first 160 participants of the ongoing ImmuneRACE study and from 1,200 or so subjects provided by 6 global collaborators. Nearly every sample came with metadata listing a de-identified subject ID, COVID-19 status, age in years and sex. HLA class I and class II types, where available, came from metadata supplied by the sample provider rather than from assay-based typing. The paper as a whole reports these results and caveats: Clinical and demographic metadata were provided uncurated, with the amount varying by source and participant.

In Seattle, one collaborating source enrolled patients while the infection was active and tracked those patients longitudinally over the course of disease. The collaborating institutions used their own protocols to collect whole blood in K2EDTA tubes. For TCRbeta analysis, collaborator samples were shipped as frozen whole blood, as isolated PBMCs, or as DNA extracted from either sample type. Sequences KGHSH (CDR1) and LQKENI (CDR2) are obtained from the germline V gene. At the junction V is shortened by 2 bases and J by 1 base, with 8 bases in between. The CDR3 runs 15 amino acids, cysteine and phenylalanine included. Of all the DNA, just the CDR3 is kept, 45 bases in frame from base 1. About this clone: Its antigen is currently not known. Base qualities are not provided; no much larger clone lies one nucleotide away.

The immunoSEQ Assay, a bias-controlled multiplex PCR, was used to amplify TCRbeta CDR3 regions from genomic DNA. As for how the authors treated the data: Nucleated cell counts per sample were estimated from amplification of reference gene primers within the assay. To quantify the absolute abundance of each unique TCRbeta CDR3 rearrangement, sequence reads were collapsed and filtered. For each sample, productive Simpson clonality was calculated as the square root of Simpson's diversity index across productive rearrangements. TCRdb took this table from immuneACCESS and kept in-frame rearrangements with V and J called. Such tables lack part of the clones; where checked against another copy, unresolved V genes explain under half of the gap, and the rest is unexplained. V and J calls and clone size are copied from that table; D and trimming were computed from the DNA. For this sample the table gives about 150,000 clones, of which about 85% were detected only once. The ten largest make up less than 10% of the sample.

The V and J segments used are TRBV18 and TRBJ1-4, with no confidently assigned D gene. The sequenced sample consisted of peripheral blood. The clonotype comes from a woman aged 55-69 years with COVID-19, enrolled during active disease. This receptor has the CDR3 CASSPLSGTNEKLFF. In nucleotides, the sequence is TGTGCCAGCTCACCATTGAGTGGAACTAATGAAAAACTGTTTTTT. The entire variable domain, with the stretches around the CDR3 drawn from the reference TRBV18 and TRBJ1-4 proteins, is NAGVMQNPRHLVRRRGQEARLRCSPMKGHSHVYWYRQLPEEGLKFMVYLQKENIIDESGMPKERFSAEFPKEGPSILRIQQVVRGDSAAYFCASSPLSGTNEKLFFGSGTQLSVL.